This T cell receptor (beta chain) was identified during a study of preoperative IRX-2 immunotherapy in early breast cancer (dated 2019 in TCRdb). The sample's treatment or condition label, in plain terms: preoperative locoregional IRX-2 cytokine immunotherapy. The samples were obtained from a phase Ib study that tested preoperative, locoregional IRX-2 cytokine immunotherapy designed to prime immune responses. Donors were patients with early-stage breast cancer who received IRX-2 before surgery. As for this clone: Its binding antigen is unknown. Within one base of it there is no much larger clone, and no base qualities were kept.

Receptors were amplified or captured by the immunoSEQ multiplex PCR assay. Not all clones reach the TCRdb copy of this immuneACCESS table, which keeps in-frame sequences only. Checked studies attribute under half of the gap to unresolved V genes and leave the rest unexplained. Across this sample there are approximately 30,000 clones, with more than 90% seen only once. Of the sample, 5% to 7% is held by the ten largest clones. The CDR3 numbers 12 residues from cysteine through phenylalanine. Of the read, only the CDR3 DNA is kept; its 36 bases are in frame from base 1. V is pared back by 0 bases and J by 5 bases, with 5 bases lying between the germline termini. CDR1 SGHRS and CDR2 YFSETQ were looked up in the germline V gene.

This TCR derives from a human donor with breast cancer. The chain joins TRBV5-1 to TRBJ2-5; too little of a D gene remains to name it. This material was collected from a patient treated with IRX-2 immunotherapy. The sequenced DNA is TGCGCCAGCAGCTTGGGATCTGAGACCCAGTACTTC. Its translation is CASSLGSETQYF.